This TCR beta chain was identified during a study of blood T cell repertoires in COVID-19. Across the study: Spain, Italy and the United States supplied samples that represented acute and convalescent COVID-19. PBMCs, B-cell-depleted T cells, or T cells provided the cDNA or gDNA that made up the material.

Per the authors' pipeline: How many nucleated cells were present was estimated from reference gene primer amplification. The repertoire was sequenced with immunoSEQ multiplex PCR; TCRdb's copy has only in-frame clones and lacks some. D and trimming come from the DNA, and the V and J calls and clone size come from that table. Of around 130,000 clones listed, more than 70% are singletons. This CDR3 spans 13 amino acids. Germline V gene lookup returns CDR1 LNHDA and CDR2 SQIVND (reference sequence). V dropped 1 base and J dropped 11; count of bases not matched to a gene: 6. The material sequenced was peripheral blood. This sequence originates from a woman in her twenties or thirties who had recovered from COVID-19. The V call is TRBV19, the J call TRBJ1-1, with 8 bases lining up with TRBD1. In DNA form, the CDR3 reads TGTGCCAGTAGTATAGCAGGGGGCGCGTATGCTTTCTTT. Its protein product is CASSIAGGAYAFF.